This is a list of T cell receptor beta chains from one sample in a study of response to subunit inactivated influenza vaccine. TCRdb re-called the RT-PCR reads with MiXCR, one entry per CDR3 protein. The sample consists of some 800,000 distinct CDR3 sequences, about 20% of them appearing once. The material was PBMCs from blood, obtained more than 4 days after vaccination. The receptors stem from a man in his fifties or sixties who received an inactivated influenza vaccine. The CDR3 runs from the conserved cysteine through the conserved F or W. D genes are given only for firm matches. The size field is filled for only some rows; it gives once, few, many or a size class.

>TRBJ2-2|TRBD2|NA|TRBV20-1|16
TGCAGTGCTACGCCCCGACTAGCGGCGAACACCGGGGAGCTGTTTTTT
CSATPRLAANTGELFF
>TRBJ2-3|NA|NA|TRBV7-9|15
TGTGCCAGCAGCACCGGGACTCCCACTACAGATACGCAGTATTTT
CASSTGTPTTDTQYF
>TRBJ1-5|NA|few|TRBV5-1|15
TGCGCCAGCAGCTTGGCTGGGGGTAACAATCAGCCCCAGCATTTT
CASSLAGGNNQPQHF
>TRBJ2-1|TRBD2|few|TRBV4-3|13
TGCGCCAGCGGTAGCGGGAGGGGTAATGAGCAGTTCTTC
CASGSGRGNEQFF
>TRBJ2-7|NA|NA|TRBV15|15
TGTGCCACCAGCAGATCCGAGACTAGGAGATACGAGCAGTACTTC
CATSRSETRRYEQYF
>TRBJ2-7|NA|few|TRBV6-5|12
TGTGCCAGCAGTTACCCAGGGTCAACCCAGTACTTC
CASSYPGSTQYF
>TRBJ2-3|TRBD1|NA|TRBV5-1|15
TGCGCCAGCAGCCAATTGGGACAGAGCACAGATACGCAGTATTTT
CASSQLGQSTDTQYF
>TRBJ2-7|NA|many|TRBV7-9|14
TGTGCCAGCAGCTTAAGCAGGGAAATCAACGAGCAGTACTTC
CASSLSREINEQYF
>TRBJ2-7|NA|few|TRBV29-1|10
TGCAGCGTCGGGACGGGGGAGCAGTACTTC
CSVGTGEQYF
>TRBJ2-5|NA|NA|TRBV5-1|14
TGCGCCAGCAGCGCCGCGGGGTTCCAAGAGACCCAGTACTTC
CASSAAGFQETQYF
>TRBJ2-5|NA|many|TRBV12-3/TRBV12-4|13
TGTGCCAGCAGCCCCAGAGAGGGTGGGACCCAGTACTTC
CASSPREGGTQYF
>TRBJ1-2|NA|NA|TRBV19|13
TGTGCCAGCACAGACCCCGGAGGTTATGGCTACACCTTC
CASTDPGGYGYTF
>TRBJ2-5|TRBD1|NA|TRBV7-9|15
TGTGCCAGCAGCTTAGCCCCAGGGGGCGGAGAGACCCAGTACTTC
CASSLAPGGGETQYF
>TRBJ2-7|TRBD1|NA|TRBV9|15
TGTGCCAGCAGCGTAGGACAGGGGGTTGCCTACGAGCAGTACTTC
CASSVGQGVAYEQYF
>TRBJ2-1|TRBD2|NA|TRBV15|16
TGTGCCACCAGCCGTTTACTAGCGGGAGCGGGCAATGAGCAGTTCTTC
CATSRLLAGAGNEQFF
>TRBJ2-5|NA|few|TRBV10-3|14
TGTGCCATCAGTGTGGAGGGGGTCCGGGAGACCCAGTACTTC
CAISVEGVRETQYF
>TRBJ1-1|NA|NA|TRBV4-2|14
TGTGCCAGCAGCTTCCTTGTAGGCGCCGCTGAAGCTTTCTTT
CASSFLVGAAEAFF
>TRBJ2-1|NA|NA|TRBV3-1|14
TGTGCCAGCAGCCAAGTGCTGGGCGGGAATGAGCAGTTCTTC
CASSQVLGGNEQFF
>TRBJ2-1|TRBD2|few|TRBV9|19
TGTGCCAGCAGCGTAGTCGGGACTAGCGGGAGTGTGTCTGCGAATGAGCAGTTCTTC
CASSVVGTSGSVSANEQFF
>TRBJ2-7|TRBD1|few|TRBV5-1|14
TGCGCCAGCAGCCCGGGACAGGGCCACTACGAGCAGTACTTC
CASSPGQGHYEQYF
>TRBJ2-5|TRBD2|few|TRBV4-2|17
TGTGCCAGCAGCCAAGGGACTAGCCAACGTGGGGGAGAGACCCAGTACTTC
CASSQGTSQRGGETQYF
>TRBJ2-5|NA|few|TRBV28|16
TGTGCCAGCAGTCCTCCGCCAGTCGATTTAGGAGGGACCCAGTACTTC
CASSPPPVDLGGTQYF
>TRBJ2-3|TRBD1|few|TRBV12-3/TRBV12-4|15
TGTGCCAGCCTACCTGCGACAGGGGGCACAGATACGCAGTATTTT
CASLPATGGTDTQYF
>TRBJ2-1|NA|NA|TRBV7-2|22
TGTGCCAGCAGCTTATTATTAGGCAGCGGGTTCTCCGGACTTAGCTCCTACAATGAGCAGTTCTTC
CASSLLLGSGFSGLSSYNEQFF
>TRBJ2-3|NA|NA|TRBV20-1|14
TGCAGTGCTAGAGTCGGGAGTGCGTCAGATACGCAGTATTTT
CSARVGSASDTQYF
>TRBJ2-7|TRBD2|few|TRBV20-1|16
TGCAGTGCTCCGGGACTAGCGGGGGTTACCTCCGACGAGCAGTACTTC
CSAPGLAGVTSDEQYF
>TRBJ2-7|NA|NA|TRBV6-2/TRBV6-3|15
TGTGCCAGCAGCTACCCGTTTGAGGCAACCTACGAGCAGTACTTC
CASSYPFEATYEQYF
>TRBJ2-6|NA|few|TRBV10-3|18
TGTGCCATCAGTGCACTCTCCAAAATAATATCTGGGGCCAACGTCCTGACTTTC
CAISALSKIISGANVLTF
>TRBJ2-2|NA|few|TRBV12-3/TRBV12-4|17
TGTGCCAGCAGTTTACGGGTGGGCAGAGCGAACACCGGGGAGCTGTTTTTT
CASSLRVGRANTGELFF
>TRBJ2-1|TRBD2|many|TRBV11-2|14
TGTGCCAGCAGCTCGGGGGGATGGTTTGATGAGCAGTTCTTC
CASSSGGWFDEQFF
>TRBJ2-6|TRBD1|few|TRBV11-1|20
TGTGCCAGCAGCCCCCGAAGGACAGGGCGTTCCAGCTCTGGGGCCAACGTCCTGACTTTC
CASSPRRTGRSSSGANVLTF
>TRBJ2-5|TRBD2|many|TRBV7-8|16
TGTGCCAGCAGCCCAGGTGGACTAGCGATACAAGCGACCCAGTACTTC
CASSPGGLAIQATQYF
>TRBJ2-1|NA|NA|TRBV10-3|13
TGTGCCATCAGTGAGACCCCGCCGAATGAGCAGTTCTTC
CAISETPPNEQFF
>TRBJ2-1|NA|few|TRBV5-1|17
TGCGCCAGCAGCTCACTCGAACTAGAAGCCTACTACAATGAGCAGTTCTTC
CASSSLELEAYYNEQFF
>TRBJ1-1|TRBD1|NA|TRBV5-1|14
TGCGCCAGCAGCTTGGGGGACAGGACCACTGAAGCTTTCTTT
CASSLGDRTTEAFF
>TRBJ2-7|TRBD1|NA|TRBV6-1|15
TGTGCCAGCAGTGCCAGGGGGGACAGGGGGTACGAGCAGTACTTC
CASSARGDRGYEQYF
>TRBJ1-5|TRBD1|few|TRBV10-1|18
TGCGCCAGCAGTGAGGAGGGAACAGGGGGTACTAGCAATCAGCCCCAGCATTTT
CASSEEGTGGTSNQPQHF
>TRBJ1-6|NA|few|TRBV6-2/TRBV6-3|14
TGTGCCAGCAGTTACGGAAATTGGAATTCACCCCTCCACTTT
CASSYGNWNSPLHF
>TRBJ1-6|NA|NA|TRBV12-3/TRBV12-4|14
TGTGCCAGCAGTTGGGACGGACGTAATTCACCCCTCCACTTT
CASSWDGRNSPLHF
>TRBJ2-7|TRBD1|few|TRBV12-3/TRBV12-4|13
TGTGCCAGCAGCCCCGGGACAGGGCTCGAGCAGTACTTC
CASSPGTGLEQYF
>TRBJ2-7|NA|NA|TRBV6-5|12
TGTGCCAGCAGTTACCCAGGGTCAACCCAGGACTTC
CASSYPGSTQDF
>TRBJ2-2|NA|NA|TRBV12-3/TRBV12-4|12
TGTGCCAGCGGAACGAACACCGGGGAGCTGTTTTTT
CASGTNTGELFF
>TRBJ2-5|NA|NA|TRBV29-1|11
TGCAGCGTCGGACCAACAGAGACCCAGTACTTC
CSVGPTETQYF
>TRBJ2-5|NA|many|TRBV7-7|13
TGTGCCAGCAGCCTAGGGATTTTGGAGACCCAGTACTTC
CASSLGILETQYF
>TRBJ1-3|NA|NA|TRBV20-1|15
TGCAGTGCCCGCGGGCGGGGATCCTCTGGAAACACCATATATTTT
CSARGRGSSGNTIYF
>TRBJ2-3|NA|few|TRBV6-2/TRBV6-3|12
TGTGCCGCAAGGGATAGCACAGATACGCAGTATTTT
CAARDSTDTQYF
>TRBJ2-6|NA|NA|TRBV13|15
TGTGCCAGCAGCTTAGGTAGGACTGGGGCCAACGTCCTGACTTTC
CASSLGRTGANVLTF
>TRBJ1-4|NA|NA|TRBV6-1|14
TGTGCCAGCAGTCCCGACGTAGCTAATGAAAAACTGTTTTTT
CASSPDVANEKLFF
>TRBJ1-2|NA|NA|TRBV12-3/TRBV12-4|14
TGTGCCAGCAGTTTGACTCCGGGGGCGCTCGGCTACACCTTC
CASSLTPGALGYTF
>TRBJ2-5|TRBD2|few|TRBV10-3|14
TGTGCCATCAGTGAACGGGGGGAGCGAGAGACCCAGTACTTC
CAISERGERETQYF
>TRBJ2-1|NA|NA|TRBV29-1|12
TGCAGCGTCGCTCAGGGGACTGGTGAGCAGTTCTTC
CSVAQGTGEQFF
>TRBJ1-5|NA|NA|TRBV4-1|16
TGCGCCAGCAGCCAAGAACCCACCCTAGGCAATCAGCCCCAGCATTTT
CASSQEPTLGNQPQHF